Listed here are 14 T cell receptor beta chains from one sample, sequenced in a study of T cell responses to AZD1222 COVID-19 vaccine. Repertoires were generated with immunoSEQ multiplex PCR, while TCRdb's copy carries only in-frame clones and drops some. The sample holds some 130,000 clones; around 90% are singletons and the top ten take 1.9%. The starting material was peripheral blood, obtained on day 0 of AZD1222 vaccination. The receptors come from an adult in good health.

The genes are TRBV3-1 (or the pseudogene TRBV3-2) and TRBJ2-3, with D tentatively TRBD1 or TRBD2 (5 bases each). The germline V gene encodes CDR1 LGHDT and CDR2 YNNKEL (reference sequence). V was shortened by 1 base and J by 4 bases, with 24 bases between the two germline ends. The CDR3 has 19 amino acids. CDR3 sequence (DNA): TGTGCCAGCAGCCAAGGGGATTATGGGGACGTGAATTTAGCAGATACGCAGTATTTT. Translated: CASSQGDYGDVNLADTQYF.

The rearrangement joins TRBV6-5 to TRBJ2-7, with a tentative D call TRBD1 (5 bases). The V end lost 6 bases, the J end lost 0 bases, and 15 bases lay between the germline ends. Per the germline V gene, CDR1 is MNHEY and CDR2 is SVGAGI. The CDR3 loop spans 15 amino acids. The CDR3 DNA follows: TGTGCCAGCAGCTTGACAGCACAGAGCTCCTACGAGCAGTACTTC. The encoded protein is CASSLTAQSSYEQYF.

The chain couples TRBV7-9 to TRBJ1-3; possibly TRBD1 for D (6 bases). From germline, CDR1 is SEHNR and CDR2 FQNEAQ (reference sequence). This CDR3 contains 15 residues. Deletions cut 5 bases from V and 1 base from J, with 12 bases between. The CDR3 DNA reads TGTGCCAGCAGCCAGACAGGAGGATCTGGAAACACCATATATTTT. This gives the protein CASSQTGGSGNTIYF.

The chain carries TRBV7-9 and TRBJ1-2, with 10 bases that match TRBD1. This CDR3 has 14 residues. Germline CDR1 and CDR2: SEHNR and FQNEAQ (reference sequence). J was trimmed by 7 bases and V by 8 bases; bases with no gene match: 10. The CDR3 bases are TGTGCCAGCGAACCTGGGGGGACAGGGGTTGGCTACACCTTC. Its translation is CASEPGGTGVGYTF.

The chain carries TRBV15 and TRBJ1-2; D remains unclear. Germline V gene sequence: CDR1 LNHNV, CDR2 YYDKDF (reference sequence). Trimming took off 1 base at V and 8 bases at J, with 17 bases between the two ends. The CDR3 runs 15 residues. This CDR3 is CATSRGYDEVRGYTF. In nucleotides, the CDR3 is TGTGCCACCAGCAGAGGATACGATGAGGTGAGGGGCTACACCTTC.

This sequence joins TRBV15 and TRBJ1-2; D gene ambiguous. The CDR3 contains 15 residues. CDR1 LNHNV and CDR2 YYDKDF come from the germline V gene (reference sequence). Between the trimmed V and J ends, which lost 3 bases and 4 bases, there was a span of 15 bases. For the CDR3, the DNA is TGTGCCACCAGCAGTGACACCCTAAGGACCTATGGCTACACCTTC. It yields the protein CATSSDTLRTYGYTF. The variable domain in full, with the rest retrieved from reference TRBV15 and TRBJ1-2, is DAMVIQNPRYQVTQFGKPVTLSCSQTLNHNVMYWYQQKSSQAPKLLFHYYDKDFNNEADTPDNFQSRRPNTSFCFLDIRSPGLGDTAMYLCATSSDTLRTYGYTFGSGTRLTVV.

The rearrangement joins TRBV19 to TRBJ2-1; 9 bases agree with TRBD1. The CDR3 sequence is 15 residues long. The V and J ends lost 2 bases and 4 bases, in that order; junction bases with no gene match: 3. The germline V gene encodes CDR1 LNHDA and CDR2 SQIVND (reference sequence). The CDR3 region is CASSITGTGYNEQFF. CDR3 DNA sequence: TGTGCCAGTAGTATAACCGGGACAGGGTACAATGAGCAGTTCTTC. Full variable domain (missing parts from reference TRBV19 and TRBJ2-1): DGGITQSPKYLFRKEGQNVTLSCEQNLNHDAMYWYRQDPGQGLRLIYYSQIVNDFQKGDIAEGYSVSREKKESFPLTVTSAQKNPTAFYLCASSITGTGYNEQFFGPGTRLTVL.

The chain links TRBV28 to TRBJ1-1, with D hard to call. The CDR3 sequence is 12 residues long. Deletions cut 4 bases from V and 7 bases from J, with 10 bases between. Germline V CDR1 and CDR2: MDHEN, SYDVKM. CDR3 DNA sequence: TGTGCCAGCAGTTCCCCTCCCGTTGAAGCTTTCTTT. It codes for CASSSPPVEAFF.

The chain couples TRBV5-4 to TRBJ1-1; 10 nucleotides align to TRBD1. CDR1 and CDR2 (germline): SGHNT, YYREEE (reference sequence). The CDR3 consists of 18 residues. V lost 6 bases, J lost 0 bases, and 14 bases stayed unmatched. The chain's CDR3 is CASTPPIRDRGLNTEAFF. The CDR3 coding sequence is TGTGCCAGCACCCCCCCGATCCGGGACAGGGGTTTGAACACTGAAGCTTTCTTT.

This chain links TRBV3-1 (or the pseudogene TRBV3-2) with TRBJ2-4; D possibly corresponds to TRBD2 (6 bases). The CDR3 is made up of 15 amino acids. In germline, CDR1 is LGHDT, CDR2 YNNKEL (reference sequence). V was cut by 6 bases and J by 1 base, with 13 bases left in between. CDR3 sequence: CASSIGRGAKNIQYF. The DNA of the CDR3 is TGTGCCAGCAGTATAGGCCGGGGGGCCAAAAACATTCAGTACTTC.

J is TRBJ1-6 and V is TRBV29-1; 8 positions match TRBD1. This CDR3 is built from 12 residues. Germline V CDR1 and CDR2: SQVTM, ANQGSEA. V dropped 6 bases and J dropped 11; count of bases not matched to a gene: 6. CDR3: CSVGNRGTPLHF. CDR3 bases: TGCAGCGTGGGGAACAGGGGGACACCCCTCCACTTT.

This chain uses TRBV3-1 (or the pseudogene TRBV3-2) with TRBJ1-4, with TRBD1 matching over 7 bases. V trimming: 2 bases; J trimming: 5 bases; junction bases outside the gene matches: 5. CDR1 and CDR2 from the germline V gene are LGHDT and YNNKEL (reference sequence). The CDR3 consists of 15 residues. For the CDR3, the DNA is TGTGCCAGCAGCCAACGGACAGGACGCAATGAAAAACTGTTTTTT. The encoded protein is CASSQRTGRNEKLFF.

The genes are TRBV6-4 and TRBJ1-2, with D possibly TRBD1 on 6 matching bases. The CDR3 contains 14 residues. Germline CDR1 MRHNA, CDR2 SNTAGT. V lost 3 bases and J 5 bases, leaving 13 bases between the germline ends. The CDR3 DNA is TGTGCCAGCAGTGAGACGGGACAACCATATGGCTACACCTTC. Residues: CASSETGQPYGYTF.

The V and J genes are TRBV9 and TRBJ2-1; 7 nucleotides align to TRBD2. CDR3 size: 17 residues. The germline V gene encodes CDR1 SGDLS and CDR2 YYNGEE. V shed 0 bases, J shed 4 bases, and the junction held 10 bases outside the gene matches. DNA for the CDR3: TGTGCCAGCAGCGTAGCTACGGGAGGATCCCCGTACAATGAGCAGTTCTTC. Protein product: CASSVATGGSPYNEQFF.